Given below is one T cell receptor (beta chain) in context. CDR3 length: 13 amino acids. The germline V gene has CDR1 SNHLY and CDR2 FYNNEI. Trimming took off 8 bases at V and 4 bases at J, with 14 bases between the two ends. These data belong to a study of long-term antiretroviral therapy in people with HIV. Survey-level resolution applied to immunoSEQ assay v3.0. Produced via immunoSEQ multiplex PCR; TCRdb's table is partial and in-frame only. The table shows 30,000 to 40,000 clones, with about 93% occurring only once. This material consisted of unsorted PBMCs, taken more than 5 years after starting antiretroviral therapy. The J gene is TRBJ1-2, the V gene TRBV2, with D perhaps matching TRBD1 (6 bases). This sequence originates from a woman in her forties or fifties with HIV. CDR3 bases: TGTGCCAGCTGCCCAGACAGGCCCTATGGCTACACCTTC. Its protein is CASCPDRPYGYTF.